The subject of this entry is one T cell receptor beta chain. Its specificity is not known. These data are taken from a study of cytomegalovirus exposure and HLA in healthy donors. Whole-study results and caveats: Cytomegalovirus-associated TCR beta chains were listed, numbering 150 to 200. An analysis that was carried out later associated approximately 15,000 TCR beta sequences with HLA alleles at 0.05 false discovery rate. Highest at DRB1 and lowest at HLA-C, TCR association rates differed among HLA loci in a later analysis. Relative to equally common others, HLA-associated TCR beta chains showed greater clonal expansion in a later analysis.

The CDR3 consists of 14 residues. V gave up 0 bases and J gave up 8 bases, with 9 bases separating them. From germline, CDR1 is SGDLS and CDR2 YYNGEE. Use of 60 Vbeta and 13 Jbeta primers characterized the PCR. Only in-frame clones appear in the TCRdb table, and some are missing; sequencing was by immunoSEQ multiplex PCR. The data show around 160,000 clones, with more than 60% seen just once and roughly 7.8% held by the top ten. The chain couples TRBV9 to TRBJ1-6; tentative D call: TRBD1 (6 bases). This clonotype was obtained from a woman between 40 and 55 years old in good health and CMV-seropositive. Input material: PBMCs. CDR3 in amino acids: CASSVGTAHSPLHF. Here the CDR3 DNA reads TGTGCCAGCAGCGTAGGGACAGCCCATTCACCCCTCCACTTT.